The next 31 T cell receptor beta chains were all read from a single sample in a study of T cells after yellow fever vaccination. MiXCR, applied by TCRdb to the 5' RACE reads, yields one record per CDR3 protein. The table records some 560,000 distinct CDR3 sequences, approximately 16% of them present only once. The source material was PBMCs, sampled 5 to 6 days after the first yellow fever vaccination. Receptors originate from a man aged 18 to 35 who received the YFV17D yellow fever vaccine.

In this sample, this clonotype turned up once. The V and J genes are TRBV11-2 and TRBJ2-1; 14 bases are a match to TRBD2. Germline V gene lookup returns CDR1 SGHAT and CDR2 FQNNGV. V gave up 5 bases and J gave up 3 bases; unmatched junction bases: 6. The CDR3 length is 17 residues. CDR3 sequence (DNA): TGTGCCAGCAGCGTGGGGACTAGCGGGGGCCTCTACAATGAGCAGTTCTTC. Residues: CASSVGTSGGLYNEQFF.

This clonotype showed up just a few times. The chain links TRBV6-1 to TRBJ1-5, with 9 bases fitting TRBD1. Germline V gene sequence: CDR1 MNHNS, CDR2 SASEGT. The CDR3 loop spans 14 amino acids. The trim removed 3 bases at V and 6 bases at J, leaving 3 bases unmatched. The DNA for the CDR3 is TGTGCCAGCAGTGAGGGACAGGGAAGTCAGCCCCAGCATTTT. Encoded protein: CASSEGQGSQPQHF.

CDR3 residues: CAISERPTEAFF. The CDR3, as DNA: TGTGCCATCAGTGAACGTCCAACGGAAGCTTTCTTT. The chain recombines TRBV10-3 with TRBJ1-1; D is uncertain. This CDR3 is 12 amino acids long. With 3 bases removed from V and 8 bases from J, the gap between germline ends came to 10 bases. Germline V lookup: CDR1 ENHRY, CDR2 SYGVKD.

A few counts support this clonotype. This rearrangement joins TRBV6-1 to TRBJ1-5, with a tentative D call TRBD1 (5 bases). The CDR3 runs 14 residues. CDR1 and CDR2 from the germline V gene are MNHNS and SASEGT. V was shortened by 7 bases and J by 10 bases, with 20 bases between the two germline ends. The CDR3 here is CASTPRGNVFPQHF. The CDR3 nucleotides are TGTGCCAGCACCCCACGGGGGAACGTCTTTCCCCAGCATTTT.

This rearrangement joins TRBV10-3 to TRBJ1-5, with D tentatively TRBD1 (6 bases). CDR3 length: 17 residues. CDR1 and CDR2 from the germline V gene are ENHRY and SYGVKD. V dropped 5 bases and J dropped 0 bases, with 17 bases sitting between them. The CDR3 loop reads CAISLQGNTRSNQPQHF. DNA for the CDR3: TGTGCCATCAGTTTACAGGGAAACACGCGTAGCAATCAGCCCCAGCATTTT.

The CDR3 bases are TGTGCCAGCACCCGGAGTGGGGTCACCGGGGAGCTGTTTTTT. Its translation: CASTRSGVTGELFF. V and J are TRBV12-3 or TRBV12-4 and TRBJ2-2; D remains ambiguous. This CDR3 has 14 amino acids. Deletions cut 7 bases from V and 4 bases from J, with 13 bases between.

CDR3 coding DNA: TGCGCCAGCAGCTTCGCTCCGGGACAGGCTGAGACCCAGTACTTC. This sequence encodes CASSFAPGQAETQYF. V is TRBV5-1 and J is TRBJ2-5; 8 positions agree with TRBD1. After removal of 2 bases from V and 5 bases from J, the junction contained 8 bases not matched to a gene. This CDR3 is 15 amino acids long. CDR1 is SGHRS, CDR2 YFSETQ, per germline.

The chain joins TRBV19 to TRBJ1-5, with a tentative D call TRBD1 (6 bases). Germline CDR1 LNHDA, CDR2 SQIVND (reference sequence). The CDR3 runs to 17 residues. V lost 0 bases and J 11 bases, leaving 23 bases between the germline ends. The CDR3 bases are TGTGCCAGTAGTATAGATTCTCCTCGTACAGGGCTGATGGCCCAGCATTTT. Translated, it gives CASSIDSPRTGLMAQHF.

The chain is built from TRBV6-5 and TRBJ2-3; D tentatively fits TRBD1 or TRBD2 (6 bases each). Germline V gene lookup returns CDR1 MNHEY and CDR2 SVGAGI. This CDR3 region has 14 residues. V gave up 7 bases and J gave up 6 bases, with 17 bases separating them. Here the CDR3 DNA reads TGTGCCAGCACCGCCCGGGGGCAGGGTGATACGCAGTATTTT. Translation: CASTARGQGDTQYF.

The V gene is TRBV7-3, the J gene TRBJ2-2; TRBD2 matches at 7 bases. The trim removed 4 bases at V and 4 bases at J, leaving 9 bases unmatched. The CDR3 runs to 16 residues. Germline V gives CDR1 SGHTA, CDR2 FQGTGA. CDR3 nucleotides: TGTGCCAGCAGCTCCATGGGGGGGTTCAGCACCGGGGAGCTGTTTTTT. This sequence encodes CASSSMGGFSTGELFF.

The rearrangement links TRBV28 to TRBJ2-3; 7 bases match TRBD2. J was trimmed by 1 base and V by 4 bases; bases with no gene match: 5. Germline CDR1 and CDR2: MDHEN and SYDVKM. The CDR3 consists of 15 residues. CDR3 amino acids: CASSYGRSGTDTQYF. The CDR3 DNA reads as TGTGCCAGCAGTTACGGGAGGTCCGGCACAGATACGCAGTATTTT. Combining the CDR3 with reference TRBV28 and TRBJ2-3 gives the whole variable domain DVKVTQSSRYLVKRTGEKVFLECVQDMDHENMFWYRQDPGLGLRLIYFSYDVKMKEKGDIPEGYSVSREKKERFSLILESASTNQTSMYLCASSYGRSGTDTQYFGPGTRLTVL.

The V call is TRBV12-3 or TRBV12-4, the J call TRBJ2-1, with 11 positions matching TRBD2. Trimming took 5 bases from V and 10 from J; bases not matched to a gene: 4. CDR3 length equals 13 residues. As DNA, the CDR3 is TGTGCCAGCAGTAGGCTAGCGGGGGGCGAGCAGTTCTTC. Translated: CASSRLAGGEQFF.

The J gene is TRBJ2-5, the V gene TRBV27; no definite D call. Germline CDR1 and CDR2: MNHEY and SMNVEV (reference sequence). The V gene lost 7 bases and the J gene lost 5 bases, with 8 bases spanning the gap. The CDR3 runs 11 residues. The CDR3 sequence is CASTIGETQYF. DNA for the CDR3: TGTGCCAGCACTATTGGTGAGACCCAGTACTTC.

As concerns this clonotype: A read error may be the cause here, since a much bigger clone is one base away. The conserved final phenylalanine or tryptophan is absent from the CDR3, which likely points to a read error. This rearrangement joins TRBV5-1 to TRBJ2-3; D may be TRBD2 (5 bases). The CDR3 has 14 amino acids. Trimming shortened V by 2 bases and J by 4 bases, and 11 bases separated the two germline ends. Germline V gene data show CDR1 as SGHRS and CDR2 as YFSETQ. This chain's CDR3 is CASSLGGSPDTQYI. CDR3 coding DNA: TGCGCCAGCAGCTTAGGCGGGTCCCCAGATACGCAGTATATT.

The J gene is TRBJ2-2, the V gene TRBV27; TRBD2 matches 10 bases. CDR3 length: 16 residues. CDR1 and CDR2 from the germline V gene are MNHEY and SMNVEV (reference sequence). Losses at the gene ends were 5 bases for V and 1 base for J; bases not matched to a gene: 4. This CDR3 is CASSPSGGVNTGELFF. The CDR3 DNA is TGTGCCAGCAGTCCGAGCGGGGGGGTGAACACCGGGGAGCTGTTTTTT.

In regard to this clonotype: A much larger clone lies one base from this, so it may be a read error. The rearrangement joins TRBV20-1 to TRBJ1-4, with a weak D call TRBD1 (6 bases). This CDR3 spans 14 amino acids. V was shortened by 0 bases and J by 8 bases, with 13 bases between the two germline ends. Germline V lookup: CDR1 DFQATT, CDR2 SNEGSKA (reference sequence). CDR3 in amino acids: CSARDFRGGEKLFF. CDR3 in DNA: TGCAGTGCTAGAGATTTCAGGGGCGGAGAAAAACTGTTTTTT.

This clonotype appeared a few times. CDR3 bases: TGTGCCAGCAGTGAGTATGGGACAGGGGGCGAGGGCGAGCAGTACTTC. Translating gives CASSEYGTGGEGEQYF. The rearrangement joins TRBV25-1 to TRBJ2-7; 12 bases are a match to TRBD1. From germline, CDR1 is MGHDK and CDR2 SYGVNS. V dropped 3 bases and J dropped 6; count of bases not matched to a gene: 9. The CDR3 spans 16 residues.

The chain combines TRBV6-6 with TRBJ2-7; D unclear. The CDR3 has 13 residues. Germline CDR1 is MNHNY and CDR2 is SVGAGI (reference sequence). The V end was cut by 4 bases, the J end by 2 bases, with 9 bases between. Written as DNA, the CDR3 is TGTGCCAGCAGTTCCCCTAGAACCTACGAGCAGTACGTC. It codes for CASSSPRTYEQYV.

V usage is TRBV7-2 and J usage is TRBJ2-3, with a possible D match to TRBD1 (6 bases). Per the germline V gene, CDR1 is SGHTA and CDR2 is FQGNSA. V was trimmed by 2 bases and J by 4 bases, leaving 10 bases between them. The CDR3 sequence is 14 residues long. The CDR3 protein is CASSLYRVPDTQYF. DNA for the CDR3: TGTGCCAGCAGCTTATACAGGGTCCCAGATACGCAGTATTTT.

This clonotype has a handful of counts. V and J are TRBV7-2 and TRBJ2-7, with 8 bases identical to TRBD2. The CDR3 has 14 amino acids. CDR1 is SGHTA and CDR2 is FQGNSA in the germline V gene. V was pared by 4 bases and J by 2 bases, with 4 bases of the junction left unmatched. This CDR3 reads CASSSRGGPYEQYV. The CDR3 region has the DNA TGTGCCAGCAGCTCTCGGGGGGGCCCCTACGAGCAGTACGTC.

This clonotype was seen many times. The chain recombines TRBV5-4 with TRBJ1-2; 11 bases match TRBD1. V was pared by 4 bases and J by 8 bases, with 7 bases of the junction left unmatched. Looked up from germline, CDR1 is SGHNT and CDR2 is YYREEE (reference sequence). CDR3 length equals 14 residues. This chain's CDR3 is CASSPADRGHGYTF. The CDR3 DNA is TGTGCCAGCAGCCCAGCGGACAGGGGGCACGGCTACACCTTC.

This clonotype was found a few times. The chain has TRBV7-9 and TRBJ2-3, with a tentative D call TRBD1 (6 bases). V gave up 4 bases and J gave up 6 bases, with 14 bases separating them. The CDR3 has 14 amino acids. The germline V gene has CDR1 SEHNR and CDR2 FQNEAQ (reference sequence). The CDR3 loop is CASSSPGVRDTQYF. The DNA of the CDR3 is TGTGCCAGCAGCTCGCCAGGGGTTCGGGATACGCAGTATTTT.

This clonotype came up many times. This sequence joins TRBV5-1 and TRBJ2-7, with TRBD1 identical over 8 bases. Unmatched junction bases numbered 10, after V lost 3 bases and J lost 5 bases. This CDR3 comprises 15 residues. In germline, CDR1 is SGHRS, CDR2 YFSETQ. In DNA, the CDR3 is TGCGCCAGCAGCTCCGGACAGGGTGGTGGGAACGAGCAGTACTTC. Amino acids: CASSSGQGGGNEQYF.

DNA of the CDR3: TGCGCCAGCAGTCGCCCATCTGGCAATGAGCAGTTCTTC. Translation: CASSRPSGNEQFF. The chain links TRBV4-1 to TRBJ2-1; D not resolved. Germline-derived CDR1 and CDR2 are MGHRA and YSYEKL. V was trimmed by 6 bases and J by 6 bases, leaving 12 bases between them. This CDR3 comprises 13 residues.

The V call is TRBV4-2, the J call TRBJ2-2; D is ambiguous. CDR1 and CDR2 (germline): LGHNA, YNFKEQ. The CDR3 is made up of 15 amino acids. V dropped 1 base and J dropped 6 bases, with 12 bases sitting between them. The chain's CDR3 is CASSQGDGVAGELFF. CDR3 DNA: TGTGCCAGCAGCCAAGGTGATGGGGTCGCCGGGGAGCTGTTTTTT.

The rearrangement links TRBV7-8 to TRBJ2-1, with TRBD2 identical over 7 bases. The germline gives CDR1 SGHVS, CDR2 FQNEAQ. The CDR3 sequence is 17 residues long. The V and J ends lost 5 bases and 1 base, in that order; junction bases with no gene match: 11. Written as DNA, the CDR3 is TGTGCCAGCAGCCGCATCGCCACCGGGGGGTCCTACAATGAGCAGTTCTTC. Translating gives CASSRIATGGSYNEQFF.

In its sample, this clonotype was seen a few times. The CDR3, as DNA: TGCGCCAGCAGCCAACCGGGACAGGGAAGAAACACCATATATTTT. This sequence encodes CASSQPGQGRNTIYF. V and J are TRBV4-1 and TRBJ1-3, with TRBD1 identical over 9 bases. This CDR3 spans 15 amino acids. V was pared by 2 bases and J by 5 bases, with 4 bases of the junction left unmatched. Germline CDR1 MGHRA, CDR2 YSYEKL.

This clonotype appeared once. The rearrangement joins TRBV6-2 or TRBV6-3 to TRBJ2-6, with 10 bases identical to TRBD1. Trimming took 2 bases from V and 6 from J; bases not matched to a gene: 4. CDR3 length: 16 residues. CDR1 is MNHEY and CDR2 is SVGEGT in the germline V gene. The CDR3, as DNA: TGTGCCAGCAGTTACGGAGGGACAGGGGCGGCCAACGTCCTGACTTTC. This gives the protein CASSYGGTGAANVLTF.

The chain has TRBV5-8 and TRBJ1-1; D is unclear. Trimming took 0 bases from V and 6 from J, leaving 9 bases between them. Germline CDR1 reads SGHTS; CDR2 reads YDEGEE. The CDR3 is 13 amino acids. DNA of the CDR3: TGTGCCAGCAGCTTGGGTCCTGGCGCTGAAGCTTTCTTT. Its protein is CASSLGPGAEAFF.

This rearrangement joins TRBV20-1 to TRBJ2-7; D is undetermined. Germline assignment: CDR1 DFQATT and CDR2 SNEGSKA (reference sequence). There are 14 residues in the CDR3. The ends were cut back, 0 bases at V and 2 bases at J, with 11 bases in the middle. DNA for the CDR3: TGCAGTGCTAGAGATGGCGGCCGGACCTACGAGCAGTACTTC. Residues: CSARDGGRTYEQYF.

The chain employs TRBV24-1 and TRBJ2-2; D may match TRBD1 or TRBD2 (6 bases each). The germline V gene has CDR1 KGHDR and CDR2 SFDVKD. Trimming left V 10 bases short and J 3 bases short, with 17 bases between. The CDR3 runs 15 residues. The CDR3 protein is CATGGGDHYTGELFF. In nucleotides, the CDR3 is TGTGCCACGGGGGGCGGGGATCATTACACCGGGGAGCTGTTTTTT.